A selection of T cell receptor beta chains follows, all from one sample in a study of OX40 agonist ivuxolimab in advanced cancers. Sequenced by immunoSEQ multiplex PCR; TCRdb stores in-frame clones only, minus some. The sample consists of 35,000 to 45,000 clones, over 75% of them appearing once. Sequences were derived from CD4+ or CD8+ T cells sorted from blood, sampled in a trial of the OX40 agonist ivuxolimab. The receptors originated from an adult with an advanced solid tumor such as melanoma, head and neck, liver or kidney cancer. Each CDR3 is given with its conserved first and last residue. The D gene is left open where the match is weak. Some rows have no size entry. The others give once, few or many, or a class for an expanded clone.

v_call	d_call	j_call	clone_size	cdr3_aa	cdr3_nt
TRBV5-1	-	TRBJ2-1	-	CASSPGLSYNEQFF	TGCGCCAGCAGCCCGGGACTTTCCTACAATGAGCAGTTCTTC
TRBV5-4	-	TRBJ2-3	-	CASSLVSSTDTQYF	TGTGCCAGCAGCTTGGTATCGAGCACAGATACGCAGTATTTT
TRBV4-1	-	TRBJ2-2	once	CASGRPENTGELFF	TGCGCCAGCGGACGCCCAGAGAACACCGGGGAGCTGTTTTTT
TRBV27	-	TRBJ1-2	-	CASSLGAGQGNYGYTF	TGTGCCAGCAGTTTAGGGGCGGGGCAGGGGAACTATGGCTACACCTTC
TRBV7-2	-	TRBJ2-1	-	CASSLQGNLDEQFF	TGTGCCAGCAGCTTACAGGGGAATTTGGATGAGCAGTTCTTC
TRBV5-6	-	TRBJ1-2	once	CASSSQGGGYTF	TGTGCCAGCAGCTCACAGGGTGGAGGCTACACCTTC
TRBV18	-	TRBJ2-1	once	CASSPPFGNEQFF	TGTGCCAGCTCACCACCTTTTGGCAATGAGCAGTTCTTC
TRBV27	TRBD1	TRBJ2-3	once	CASRGSFRGTADTQYF	TGTGCCAGCAGAGGGTCCTTCAGAGGGACAGCAGATACGCAGTATTTT
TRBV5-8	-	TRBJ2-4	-	CASSLTGPGRHIQYF	TGTGCCAGCAGCTTAACAGGGCCGGGGAGGCACATTCAGTACTTC
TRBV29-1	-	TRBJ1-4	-	CSVADRTNEKLFF	TGCAGCGTGGCTGACAGAACTAATGAAAAACTGTTTTTT
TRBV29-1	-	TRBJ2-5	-	CSSRDPQETQYF	TGCAGCTCCCGCGATCCCCAAGAGACCCAGTACTTC
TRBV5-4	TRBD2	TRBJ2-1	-	CASSDRTSGENEQFF	TGTGCCAGCAGCGACCGGACTAGCGGGGAGAATGAGCAGTTCTTC
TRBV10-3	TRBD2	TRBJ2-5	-	CAIRQSLDGLAGIQETQYF	TGTGCCATCAGGCAGAGCCTTGATGGACTAGCGGGGATCCAAGAGACCCAGTACTTC
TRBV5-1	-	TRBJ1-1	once	CASSLSRVGTEAFF	TGCGCCAGCAGCTTGTCGAGGGTCGGGACTGAAGCTTTCTTT
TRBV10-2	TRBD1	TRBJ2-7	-	CASSAGTARSSYEQYF	TGCGCCAGCAGTGCTGGGACAGCTAGGAGCTCCTACGAGCAGTACTTC
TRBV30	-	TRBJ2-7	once	CAWIWIQAEFYEQYF	TGTGCCTGGATTTGGATTCAGGCAGAATTCTACGAGCAGTACTTC
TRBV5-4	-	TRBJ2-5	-	CASSPAPGVQETQYF	TGTGCCAGCAGCCCTGCCCCGGGCGTCCAAGAGACCCAGTACTTC
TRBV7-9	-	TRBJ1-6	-	CASSFHSYNSPLHF	TGTGCCAGCAGCTTCCACTCCTATAATTCACCCCTCCACTTT
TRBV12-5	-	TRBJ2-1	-	CASGYSRDLSYNEQFF	TGTGCTAGTGGTTATTCCCGGGACCTATCCTACAATGAGCAGTTCTTC
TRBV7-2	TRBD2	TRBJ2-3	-	CASSSRTSGGADTQYF	TGTGCCAGCAGCTCCCGGACTAGCGGGGGGGCAGATACGCAGTATTTT
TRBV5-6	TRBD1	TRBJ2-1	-	CASSSRTGYNEQFF	TGTGCCAGCAGTTCCCGGACAGGGTACAATGAGCAGTTCTTC
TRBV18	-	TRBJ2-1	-	CASSPPNRGGWDNEQFF	TGTGCCAGCTCACCGCCAAACAGGGGAGGATGGGACAATGAGCAGTTCTTC
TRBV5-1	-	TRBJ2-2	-	CASTGLVTVAGELFF	TGCGCCAGCACCGGGCTAGTTACCGTGGCCGGGGAGCTGTTTTTT
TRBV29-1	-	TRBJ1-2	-	CSVRLRDRGGYTF	TGCAGCGTCAGACTCCGGGACCGGGGCGGCTACACCTTC
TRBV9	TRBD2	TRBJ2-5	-	CASSAGLVQETQYF	TGTGCCAGCAGCGCTGGACTAGTCCAAGAGACCCAGTACTTC
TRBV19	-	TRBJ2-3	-	CASSQGRDTQYF	TGTGCCAGTAGCCAGGGAAGGGATACGCAGTATTTT
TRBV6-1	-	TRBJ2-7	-	CASRDTYEQYF	TGTGCCAGCAGAGATACCTACGAGCAGTACTTC
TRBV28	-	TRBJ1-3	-	CASTKVRTSSGNTIYF	TGTGCCAGCACCAAGGTCCGGACGAGCTCTGGAAACACCATATATTTT
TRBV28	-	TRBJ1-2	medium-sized	CASKEGGNYGYTF	TGTGCCAGCAAGGAGGGGGGTAACTATGGCTACACCTTC
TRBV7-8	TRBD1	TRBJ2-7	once	CASSPEGQRRQYF	TGTGCCAGCAGCCCTGAGGGACAGAGACGGCAGTACTTC
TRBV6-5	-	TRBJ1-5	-	CASSKARSNQPQHF	TGTGCCAGCAGTAAAGCGAGAAGCAATCAGCCCCAGCATTTT
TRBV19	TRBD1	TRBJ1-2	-	CASVGGQDPATNYGYTF	TGTGCCAGTGTTGGTGGACAGGACCCCGCTACTAACTATGGCTACACCTTC
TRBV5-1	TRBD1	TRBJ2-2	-	CASSIAGTDANTGELFF	TGCGCCAGCAGCATAGCCGGGACAGACGCGAACACCGGGGAGCTGTTTTTT
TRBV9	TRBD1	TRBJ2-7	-	CASSVTGDPYEQYF	TGTGCCAGCAGCGTTACAGGGGATCCCTACGAGCAGTACTTC
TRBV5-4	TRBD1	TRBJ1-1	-	CASSPTRQGEAFF	TGTGCCAGCAGCCCAACACGACAGGGAGAAGCTTTCTTT
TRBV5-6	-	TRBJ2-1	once	CASSLDGWSSYNEQFF	TGTGCCAGCAGCTTGGACGGGTGGAGCTCCTACAATGAGCAGTTCTTC
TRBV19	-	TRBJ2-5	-	CASSTQGQETQYF	TGTGCCAGTAGTACCCAGGGTCAAGAGACCCAGTACTTC
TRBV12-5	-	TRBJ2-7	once	CASARGDDEQYF	TGTGCTAGTGCTCGAGGGGATGACGAGCAGTACTTC
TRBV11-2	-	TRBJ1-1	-	CASRLTLGPTGGRDTEAFF	TGTGCCAGCAGATTAACCCTTGGTCCCACAGGAGGACGTGACACTGAAGCTTTCTTT
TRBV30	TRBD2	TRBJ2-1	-	CAWSPGGANEQFF	TGTGCCTGGAGTCCGGGGGGGGCTAATGAGCAGTTCTTC
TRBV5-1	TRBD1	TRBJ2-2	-	CASSLVSTGGGELFF	TGCGCCAGCAGCTTGGTATCGACAGGGGGCGGGGAGCTGTTTTTT
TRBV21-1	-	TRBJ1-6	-	CASSVQGAFSSYNSPLHF	TGTGCCAGCAGCGTACAGGGGGCTTTCAGCTCCTATAATTCACCCCTCCACTTT
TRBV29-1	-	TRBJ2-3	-	CSVEDHADTQYF	TGCAGCGTTGAAGATCACGCAGATACGCAGTATTTT
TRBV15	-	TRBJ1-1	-	CATSREWNTEAFF	TGTGCCACCAGCAGGGAGTGGAACACTGAAGCTTTCTTT
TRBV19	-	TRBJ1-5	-	CASSMPGRGNQPQHF	TGTGCCAGTAGTATGCCCGGGAGGGGCAATCAGCCCCAGCATTTT
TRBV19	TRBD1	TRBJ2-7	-	CASSLPGQEKDEQYF	TGTGCCAGTAGTCTCCCGGGACAGGAGAAAGACGAGCAGTACTTC
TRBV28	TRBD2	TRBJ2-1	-	CASSSSGVAGGQFF	TGTGCCAGCAGTTCCTCCGGGGTAGCGGGCGGACAGTTCTTC
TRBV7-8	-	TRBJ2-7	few	CASSLAAGALAYEQYF	TGTGCCAGCAGCTTAGCTGCAGGGGCCCTGGCCTACGAGCAGTACTTC
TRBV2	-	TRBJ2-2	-	CASRVGYSDTGELFF	TGTGCCAGCAGGGTAGGATATTCGGACACCGGGGAGCTGTTTTTT
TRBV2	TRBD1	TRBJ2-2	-	CASRETGANTGELFF	TGTGCCAGCAGGGAGACAGGGGCGAACACCGGGGAGCTGTTTTTT